These 27 T cell receptor beta chains were all obtained from the same sample, sequenced in a study of breast tumors, draining lymph nodes, adjacent tissues. In TCRdb, the multiplex PCR reads were re-called with MiXCR into one record per CDR3 protein. The table records more than 200,000 distinct CDR3 sequences, roughly 32% of them present only once. Breast cancer patients provided tissue from their axillary draining lymph nodes. The sample comprised axillary lymph node tissue. These TCRs come from a female donor with breast cancer. Some clones in this sample may be carry-over from other donors' samples.

The J gene is TRBJ1-6, the V gene TRBV6-1, with TRBD1 matching over 9 bases. The CDR3 covers 17 residues. The J segment lost 5 bases and the V segment lost 5 bases, leaving 10 bases of the junction unmatched. CDR1 and CDR2 (germline): MNHNS, SASEGT. As DNA, the CDR3 is TGTGCCAGCAGTCGTGCCGGGACAGGGATTGATAATTCACCCCTCCACTTT. Amino acid sequence: CASSRAGTGIDNSPLHF.

At least ten counts were recorded for this clonotype. The rearrangement uses TRBV29-1 and TRBJ2-2; D is perhaps TRBD2 (6 bases). Trimming left V 4 bases short and J 2 bases short, with 8 bases between. The CDR3 has 13 residues. Germline CDR1 SQVTM, CDR2 ANQGSEA. CDR3 sequence reads: CSVVEGNTGELFF. CDR3 DNA sequence: TGCAGCGTTGTGGAGGGAAACACCGGGGAGCTGTTTTTT.

This clonotype appeared many times. The gene calls are TRBV7-6 and TRBJ2-7, with 7 bases aligning to TRBD2. This CDR3 has 14 residues. Trimming took 3 bases from V and 5 from J; bases not matched to a gene: 7. Germline V gene lookup returns CDR1 SGHVS and CDR2 FNYEAQ. In nucleotides, the CDR3 is TGTGCCAGCAGCTTCGGCGGGAGTGGGGACGAGCAGTACTTC. This encodes CASSFGGSGDEQYF.

This chain uses TRBV11-2 with TRBJ1-1; 7 bases line up with TRBD1. The length of the CDR3 is 14 residues. V lost 4 bases and J lost 7; bases outside the gene matches: 9. From germline, CDR1 is SGHAT and CDR2 FQNNGV. CDR3 sequence (DNA): TGTGCCAGCAGCTCCTGGACAGGATTGATTGAAGCTTTCTTT. Translated: CASSSWTGLIEAFF.

This clonotype was recorded many times. This chain uses TRBV27 with TRBJ2-7, with 10 bases matching TRBD1. The CDR3 is 15 amino acids. Germline V gene lookup returns CDR1 MNHEY and CDR2 SMNVEV (reference sequence). Trimming removed 6 bases from V and 3 bases from J; junction bases left unmatched: 8. This chain's CDR3 is CASRRDRGIGYEQYF. The DNA for the CDR3 is TGTGCCAGCAGACGGGACAGGGGCATAGGCTACGAGCAGTACTTC.

This clonotype was detected ten times or more. The CDR3 sequence: CASRGRGGDEQFF. The CDR3 bases are TGTGCCAGCAGAGGGAGGGGGGGCGATGAGCAGTTCTTC. The genes are TRBV2 and TRBJ2-1; D might be TRBD2 (7 bases). Germline loops: CDR1 SNHLY, CDR2 FYNNEI. The CDR3 loop spans 13 amino acids. Trimming removed 6 bases at V and 8 bases at J, with 14 bases between.

Many counts were recorded for this clonotype. The CDR3 region is CSATVVGRIYGYTF. The CDR3 DNA reads TGCAGTGCTACGGTTGTGGGACGGATCTATGGCTACACCTTC. J is TRBJ1-2 and V is TRBV20-1; perhaps TRBD1 as D (5 bases). The ends were cut back, 4 bases at V and 4 bases at J, with 16 bases in the middle. The CDR3 extends over 14 amino acids. CDR1 and CDR2 from the germline V gene are DFQATT and SNEGSKA (reference sequence).

This clonotype was recorded at least ten times. This chain links TRBV5-1 with TRBJ1-1; no firm D call. V gave up 8 bases and J gave up 7 bases, with 12 bases separating them. Germline loops: CDR1 SGHRS, CDR2 YFSETQ. This CDR3 is built from 11 residues. The CDR3 region has the DNA TGCGCCAGTAAGGAAGGGAGTGAAGCTTTCTTT. Amino acid sequence: CASKEGSEAFF. Full variable domain (outside the CDR3, taken from reference TRBV5-1 and TRBJ1-1): KAGVTQTPRYLIKTRGQQVTLSCSPISGHRSVSWYQQTPGQGLQFLFEYFSETQRNKGNFPGRFSGRQFSNSRSEMNVSTLELGDSALYLCASKEGSEAFFGQGTRLTVV.

This clonotype came up many times. J is TRBJ2-3 and V is TRBV13, with D uncertain. Germline values: CDR1 PRHDT, CDR2 FYEKMQ (reference sequence). The CDR3 spans 13 residues. V gave up 2 bases and J gave up 5 bases, with 8 bases separating them. CDR3 sequence reads: CASSLRPEDTQYF. CDR3 nucleotide sequence: TGTGCCAGCAGCTTAAGGCCCGAAGATACGCAGTATTTT.

This clonotype was detected ten times or more. The CDR3 DNA reads TGTGCCAGCAGCTTAGGTGAAGCGGCGCCCCAAGAGACCCAGTACTTC. Protein product: CASSLGEAAPQETQYF. The chain links TRBV11-2 to TRBJ2-5; D is possibly TRBD2 (5 bases). The CDR3 totals 16 residues. V was pared by 1 base and J by 1 base, with 13 bases between. CDR1 and CDR2 (germline): SGHAT, FQNNGV. The whole variable domain, filled in from reference TRBV11-2 and TRBJ2-5, reads EAGVAQSPRYKIIEKRQSVAFWCNPISGHATLYWYQQILGQGPKLLIQFQNNGVVDDSQLPKDRFSAERLKGVDSTLKIQPAKLEDSAVYLCASSLGEAAPQETQYFGPGTRLLVL.

This clonotype was seen a handful of times. This may stem from a read error, because a much larger clone lies one nucleotide away. The chain combines TRBV12-3 or TRBV12-4 with TRBJ1-5; maybe TRBD1 (5 bases). V was trimmed by 3 bases and J by 2 bases, leaving 14 bases between them. This CDR3 has 16 residues. CDR3 loop: CASSFALGAGNQPQHF. The CDR3 DNA reads TGTGCCAGCAGTTTCGCGCTAGGGGCCGGCAATCAGCCCCAGCATTTT.

This clonotype was detected ten times or more. The gene calls are TRBV5-1 and TRBJ2-1; TRBD1 matches at 8 bases. Germline assignment: CDR1 SGHRS and CDR2 YFSETQ. V shed 4 bases, J shed 9 bases, and the junction held 12 bases outside the gene matches. The CDR3 sequence is 15 residues long. The CDR3 DNA follows: TGCGCCAGCAGCCCTGGACAGGGTGGGTTGGGTGAGCAGTTCTTC. Encoded protein: CASSPGQGGLGEQFF.

This clonotype was found a few times. This chain joins TRBV10-1 and TRBJ2-3; D is perhaps TRBD2 (6 bases). The CDR3 has 16 amino acids. V gave up 7 bases and J gave up 6 bases, with 23 bases separating them. CDR1 is WNHNN and CDR2 is SYGVQD in the germline V gene (reference sequence). CDR3 nucleotides: TGCGCCAGCATGACATTTAGCGGTCCCGCGTGGGATACGCAGTATTTT. Its protein is CASMTFSGPAWDTQYF.

This clonotype was picked up many times. CDR3 coding DNA: TGTGCCAGTAGTATGTTGAGCAGGCCGAACACCGGGGAGCTGTTTTTT. Its protein is CASSMLSRPNTGELFF. The V gene is TRBV19, the J gene TRBJ2-2; D unclear. V gave up 3 bases and J gave up 0 bases, with 11 bases separating them. Germline CDR1 LNHDA, CDR2 SQIVND (reference sequence). The CDR3 contains 16 residues.

In its sample, this clonotype was seen many times. The chain carries TRBV19 and TRBJ2-1, with D tentatively TRBD1 (5 bases). The CDR3 contains 18 residues. V was cut by 4 bases and J by 12 bases, with 31 bases left in between. CDR1 is LNHDA, CDR2 SQIVND, per germline (reference sequence). The CDR3 coding sequence is TGTGCCAGTAGTAGGCGGACGGTTGGTTGGTCGAGACCAGGGTGGCAGTTCTTC. Residues: CASSRRTVGWSRPGWQFF.

There are many counts of this clonotype. The chain couples TRBV27 to TRBJ1-2; the match to TRBD1 covers 9 bases. This CDR3 contains 18 residues. Germline V lookup: CDR1 MNHEY, CDR2 SMNVEV (reference sequence). With 5 bases clipped from V and 3 bases from J, the junction kept 16 bases outside the gene matches. The DNA of the CDR3 is TGTGCCAGCAGTACCGCCGCCCGGGACAGGGCTTTCGACTATGGCTACACCTTC. Translation gives CASSTAARDRAFDYGYTF.

This clonotype was observed at least ten times. This chain links TRBV10-2 with TRBJ2-2; 10 bases fit TRBD2. Germline CDR1 reads WSHSY; CDR2 reads SAAADI. The CDR3 length is 15 residues. J lost 5 bases, V lost 6 bases, and 6 bases had no gene match. As DNA, the CDR3 is TGCGCCAGCAGGTTAGCGGGAGGATATACCGGGGAGCTGTTTTTT. This codes for CASRLAGGYTGELFF.

V is TRBV11-3 and J is TRBJ2-3; TRBD2 matches at 14 bases. Germline V gene lookup returns CDR1 SGHNT and CDR2 YENEEA. V lost 5 bases, J lost 11 bases, and 6 bases stayed unmatched. The CDR3 loop spans 14 amino acids. The DNA for the CDR3 is TGTGCCAGCAGCCCGGGACTAGCGGGAGTGCAGCAGTATTTT. Amino acids: CASSPGLAGVQQYF.

This clonotype has a count of ten or more. The chain couples TRBV12-3 or TRBV12-4 to TRBJ2-1; the match to TRBD1 covers 8 bases. Trimming at V came to 2 bases and at J to 15 bases, leaving 9 bases not matched to a gene. The CDR3 is 13 amino acids. The CDR3 region has the DNA TGTGCCAGCAGTTTACGGGACAGGCGCACCCTGTTCTTC. Translating it yields CASSLRDRRTLFF.

The chain has TRBV5-1 and TRBJ1-1; no clear D. The germline CDR1 and CDR2 sequences are SGHRS and YFSETQ. This CDR3 comprises 14 residues. V dropped 2 bases and J dropped 7 bases, with 15 bases sitting between them. The CDR3: CASSFSGVDVEAFF. DNA for the CDR3: TGCGCCAGCAGCTTTTCCGGGGTTGATGTTGAAGCTTTCTTT.

The V call is TRBV9, the J call TRBJ1-3; D is possibly TRBD1 (5 bases). The germline CDR1 and CDR2 sequences are SGDLS and YYNGEE. Between the trimmed V and J ends, which lost 4 bases and 10 bases, there was a span of 15 bases. The CDR3 is 13 residues long. DNA of the CDR3: TGTGCCAGCAGCTTGACGGGGACGGGAACCATATATTTT. As protein: CASSLTGTGTIYF.

With respect to this clonotype: This sequence may be a read error, since a much larger clone differs from it by one base. This chain links TRBV6-5 with TRBJ1-3; TRBD1 matches at 9 bases. CDR1 MNHEY and CDR2 SVGAGI come from the germline V gene. V lost 4 bases and J lost 4; bases outside the gene matches: 8. This CDR3 has 16 residues. The CDR3 region has the DNA TGTGCCAGCAGTTTCCGGACAGGGGCAACCGGAAACACCATATATTTT. It is translated as CASSFRTGATGNTIYF.

This clonotype was found a few times. This could be a read error, since a much larger clone is one nucleotide away. The rearrangement uses TRBV6-1 and TRBJ2-5; tentative D call: TRBD2 (5 bases). The V end was cut by 6 bases, the J end by 2 bases, with 16 bases between. Germline V lookup: CDR1 MNHNS, CDR2 SASEGT. The CDR3 extends over 15 amino acids. Here the CDR3 DNA reads TGTGCCAGCAGCCGGGGTGGCACCGCACAAGAGACCCAGTACTTC. This encodes CASSRGGTAQETQYF.

This clonotype was counted a few times. A single base separates this from a much larger clone, so it may be a read error. V is TRBV12-5 and J is TRBJ1-2; 7 positions agree with TRBD1. Germline V gene sequence: CDR1 LGHNT, CDR2 FRNRAP. V shed 3 bases, J shed 4 bases, and the junction held 14 bases outside the gene matches. The CDR3 is made up of 17 amino acids. The CDR3 bases are TGTGCTAGTGGTTTCGTATCCTTGACAGGGCTGGGCTATGGCTACACCTTC. It codes for CASGFVSLTGLGYGYTF. Based on the CDR3 plus reference TRBV12-5 and TRBJ1-2, the full variable domain is DARVTQTPRHKVTEMGQEVTMRCQPILGHNTVFWYRQTMMQGLELLAYFRNRAPLDDSGMPKDRFSAEMPDATLATLKIQPSEPRDSAVYFCASGFVSLTGLGYGYTFGSGTRLTVV.

This clonotype was recorded at least ten times. The chain carries TRBV7-8 and TRBJ2-7; 10 positions match TRBD2. J lost 6 bases, V lost 5 bases, and 7 bases had no gene match. CDR1 is SGHVS, CDR2 FQNEAQ, per germline. The CDR3 length is 14 residues. The CDR3, as DNA: TGTGCCAGCAGCCAAGCGGGAGGGGTCAGCGAGCAGTACTTC. Translation: CASSQAGGVSEQYF.

Concerning this clonotype: Its ends do not fully match the called genes, so a read error is possible. This chain uses TRBV10-3 with TRBJ2-4; D is unresolved. The germline V gene encodes CDR1 ENHRY and CDR2 SYGVKD. CDR3 length equals 19 residues. CDR3 sequence: CVPPPWATTGPLRRNIRYF. The CDR3 nucleotides are TGTGTGCCACCTCCCTGGGCGACGACCGGGCCGTTGAGGAGAAACATTCGGTACTTC.

The chain links TRBV9 to TRBJ1-6; D might be TRBD1 (6 bases). This CDR3 spans 15 amino acids. Germline V gene sequence: CDR1 SGDLS, CDR2 YYNGEE. V was cut by 0 bases and J by 7 bases, with 11 bases left in between. The DNA for the CDR3 is TGTGCCAGCAGCGTAGAGGGACAAGTCAATTCACCCCTCCACTTT. Protein sequence: CASSVEGQVNSPLHF.